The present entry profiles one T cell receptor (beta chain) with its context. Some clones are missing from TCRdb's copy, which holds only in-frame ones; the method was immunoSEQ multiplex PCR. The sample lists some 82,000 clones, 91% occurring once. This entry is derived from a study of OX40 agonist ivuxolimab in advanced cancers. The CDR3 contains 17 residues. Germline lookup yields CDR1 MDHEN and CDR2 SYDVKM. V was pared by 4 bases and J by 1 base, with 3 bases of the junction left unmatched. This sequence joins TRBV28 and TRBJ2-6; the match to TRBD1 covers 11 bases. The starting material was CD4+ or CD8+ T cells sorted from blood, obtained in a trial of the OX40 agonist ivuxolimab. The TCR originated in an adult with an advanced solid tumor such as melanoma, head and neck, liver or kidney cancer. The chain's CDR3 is CASSSGDRGSGANVLTF. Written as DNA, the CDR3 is TGTGCCAGCAGTTCAGGGGACAGGGGGTCTGGGGCCAACGTCCTGACTTTC.